Sequencing of this T cell receptor (beta chain) was carried out in a study of OX40 agonist ivuxolimab in advanced cancers. As for the study in general: The study gave patients intravenous ivuxolimab at 0.01 to 10 mg/kg every 2 weeks. Study conclusions and caveats: At doses 0.1 to 3.0 mg/kg, CD4+ and CD8+ clones expanded. Some of the nonresponding patients also showed low levels of normalized T-cell clonal expansion.

The CDR3 is 13 amino acids. V lost 6 bases and J lost 4; bases outside the gene matches: 4. CDR1 is MNHEY and CDR2 is SVGAGI in the germline V gene. On this clone: Its antigen is unknown.

If patients had autoimmune disease history or systemic immunosuppression, they were excluded. Some clones are missing from TCRdb's copy, which holds only in-frame ones; the method was immunoSEQ multiplex PCR. The data hold 70,000 to 85,000 clones, with around 82% observed a single time. This receptor was identified in an adult with an advanced solid tumor such as melanoma, head and neck, liver or kidney cancer. The V and J genes are TRBV6-5 and TRBJ2-7; 9 bases are shared with TRBD2. The specimen was CD4+ or CD8+ T cells sorted from blood, collected in a trial of the OX40 agonist ivuxolimab. CDR3 sequence: CASSKAGGYEQYF. DNA for the CDR3: TGTGCCAGCAGCAAAGCGGGGGGATACGAGCAGTACTTC.